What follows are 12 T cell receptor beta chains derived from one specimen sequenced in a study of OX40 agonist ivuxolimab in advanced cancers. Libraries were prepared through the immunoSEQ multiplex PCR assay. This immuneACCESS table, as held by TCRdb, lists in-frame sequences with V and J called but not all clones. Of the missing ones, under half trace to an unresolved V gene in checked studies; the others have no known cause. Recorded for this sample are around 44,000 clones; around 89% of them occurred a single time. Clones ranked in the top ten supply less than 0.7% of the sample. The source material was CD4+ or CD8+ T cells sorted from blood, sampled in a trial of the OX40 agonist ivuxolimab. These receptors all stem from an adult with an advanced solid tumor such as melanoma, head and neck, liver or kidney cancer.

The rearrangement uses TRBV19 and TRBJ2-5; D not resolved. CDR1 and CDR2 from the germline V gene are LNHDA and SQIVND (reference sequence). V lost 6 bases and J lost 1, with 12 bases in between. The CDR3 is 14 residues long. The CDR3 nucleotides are TGTGCCAGTAGCCCCAACTACCCCCAAGAGACCCAGTACTTC. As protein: CASSPNYPQETQYF.

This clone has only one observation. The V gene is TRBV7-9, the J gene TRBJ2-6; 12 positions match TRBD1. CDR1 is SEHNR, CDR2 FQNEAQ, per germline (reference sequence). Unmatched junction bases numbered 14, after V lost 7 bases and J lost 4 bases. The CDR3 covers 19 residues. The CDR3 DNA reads TGTGCCAGCACCTCAAACCGGGACAGGGGGCTGGCCGGGGCCAACGTCCTGACTTTC. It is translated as CASTSNRDRGLAGANVLTF.

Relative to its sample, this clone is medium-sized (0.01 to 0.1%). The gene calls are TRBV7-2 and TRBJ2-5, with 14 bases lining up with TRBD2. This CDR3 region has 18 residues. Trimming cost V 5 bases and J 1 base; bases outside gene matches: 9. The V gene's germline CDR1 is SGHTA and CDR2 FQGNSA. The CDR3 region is CASSRSGTSGGLQETQYF. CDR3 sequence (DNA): TGTGCCAGCAGCCGCTCCGGGACTAGCGGGGGCCTCCAAGAGACCCAGTACTTC. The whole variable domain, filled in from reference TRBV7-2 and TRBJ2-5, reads GAGVSQSPSNKVTEKGKDVELRCDPISGHTALYWYRQSLGQGLEFLIYFQGNSAPDKSGLPSDRFSAERTGGSVSTLTIQRTQQEDSAVYLCASSRSGTSGGLQETQYFGPGTRLLVL.

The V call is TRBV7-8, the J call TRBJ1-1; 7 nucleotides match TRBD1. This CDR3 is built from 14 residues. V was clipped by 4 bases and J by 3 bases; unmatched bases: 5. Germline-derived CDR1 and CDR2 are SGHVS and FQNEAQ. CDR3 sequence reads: CASSSIRGYTEAFF. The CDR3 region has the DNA TGTGCCAGCAGCTCCATCAGGGGGTACACTGAAGCTTTCTTT.

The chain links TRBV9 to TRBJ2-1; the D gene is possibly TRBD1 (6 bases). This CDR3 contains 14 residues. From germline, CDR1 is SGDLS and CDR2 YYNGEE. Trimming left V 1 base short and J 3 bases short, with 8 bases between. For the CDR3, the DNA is TGTGCCAGCAGCGTACAGGGGTTCTACAATGAGCAGTTCTTC. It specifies CASSVQGFYNEQFF.

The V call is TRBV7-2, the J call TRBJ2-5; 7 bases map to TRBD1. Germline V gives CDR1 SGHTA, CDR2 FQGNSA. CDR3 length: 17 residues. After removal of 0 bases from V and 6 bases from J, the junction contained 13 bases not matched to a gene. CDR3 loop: CASSLALTGWPPKTQYF. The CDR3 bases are TGTGCCAGCAGCTTAGCCCTGACAGGGTGGCCCCCTAAGACCCAGTACTTC.

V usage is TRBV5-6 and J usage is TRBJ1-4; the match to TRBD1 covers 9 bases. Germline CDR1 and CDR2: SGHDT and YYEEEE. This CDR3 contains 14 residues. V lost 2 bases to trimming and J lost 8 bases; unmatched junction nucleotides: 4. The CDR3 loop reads CASSFGTGREKLFF. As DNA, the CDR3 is TGTGCCAGCAGCTTCGGGACAGGGCGAGAAAAACTGTTTTTT.

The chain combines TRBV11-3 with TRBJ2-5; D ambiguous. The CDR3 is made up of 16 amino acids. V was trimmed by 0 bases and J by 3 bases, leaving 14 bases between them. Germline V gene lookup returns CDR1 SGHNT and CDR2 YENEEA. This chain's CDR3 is CASSLEFAGEEETQYF. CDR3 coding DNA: TGTGCCAGCAGCTTAGAATTTGCAGGAGAGGAAGAGACCCAGTACTTC.

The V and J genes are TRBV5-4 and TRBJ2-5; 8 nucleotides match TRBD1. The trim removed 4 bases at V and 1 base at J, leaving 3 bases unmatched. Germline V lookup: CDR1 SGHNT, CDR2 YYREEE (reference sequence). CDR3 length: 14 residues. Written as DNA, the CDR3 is TGTGCCAGCAGCGTGGACAGGGTCCAAGAGACCCAGTACTTC. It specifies CASSVDRVQETQYF.

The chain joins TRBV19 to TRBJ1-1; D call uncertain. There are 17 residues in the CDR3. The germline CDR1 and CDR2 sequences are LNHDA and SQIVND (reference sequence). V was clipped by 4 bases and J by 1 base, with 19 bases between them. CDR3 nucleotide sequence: TGTGCCAGTAGTAAAGCGGGCAGCCTCGAAAAGAACACTGAAGCTTTCTTT. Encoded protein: CASSKAGSLEKNTEAFF.

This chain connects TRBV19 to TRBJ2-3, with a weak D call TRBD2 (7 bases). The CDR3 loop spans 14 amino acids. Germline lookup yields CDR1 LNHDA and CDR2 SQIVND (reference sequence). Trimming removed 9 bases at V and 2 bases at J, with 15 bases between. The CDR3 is CASRGAGFTDTQYF. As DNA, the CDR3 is TGTGCCAGCCGGGGGGCCGGGTTCACAGATACGCAGTATTTT.

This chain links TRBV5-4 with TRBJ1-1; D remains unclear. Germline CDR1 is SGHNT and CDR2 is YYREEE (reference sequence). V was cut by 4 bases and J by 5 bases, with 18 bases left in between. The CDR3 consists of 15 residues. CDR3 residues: CASSPDLQEWTEAFF. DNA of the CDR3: TGTGCCAGCAGCCCCGACCTGCAGGAATGGACTGAAGCTTTCTTT.